These 3 T cell receptor beta chains came from one sample sequenced in a study of human T cells and chemical hapten exposure (dated by TCRdb to the early 2020s). The time point label here, explained by the study, means: patch test 1, 2 weeks after DPC sensitization. In light of the paper, this sample's treatment or condition label describes: therapeutic diphenylcyclopropenone sensitization with weekly scalp DPC. The library was generated by RACE. The instrument given in TCRdb is NextSeq 500. The public reads were reanalyzed by TCRdb: fastp trimming at Q25, MiXCR alignment, in-frame beta chains only. Entries that share a CDR3 protein sequence are merged under the most common genes and DNA. Recorded for this sample are fewer than 150,000 distinct CDR3 sequences; roughly 15% of them occurred a single time. The top ten clones comprise roughly 0.92% of the sample. Here the sequenced sample was whole blood, taken in connection with sensitization to the hapten diphenylcyclopropenone (DPC). The receptors stem from a man between 18 and 35 years old with alopecia areata. Some clones in this sample may be carry-over from other donors' samples.

V is TRBV4-1 and J is TRBJ2-3, with D perhaps matching TRBD2 (6 bases). The CDR3 contains 14 residues. Trimming left V 2 bases short and J 10 bases short, with 16 bases between. CDR1 and CDR2 (germline): MGHRA, YSYEKL. This CDR3 is CASSQSQEGHPQYF. CDR3 DNA sequence: TGCGCCAGCAGCCAATCTCAGGAGGGCCATCCGCAGTATTTT.

V is TRBV4-1 and J is TRBJ2-2; tentatively, D is TRBD2 (6 bases). V was cut by 0 bases and J by 1 base, with 12 bases left in between. CDR3 size: 17 residues. Germline CDR1 MGHRA, CDR2 YSYEKL. The CDR3 region has the DNA TGCGCCAGCAGCCAAGAAACAGGACTACTGAACACCGGGGAGCTGTTTTTT. Its translation is CASSQETGLLNTGELFF.

This clonotype was picked up many times. This chain uses TRBV9 with TRBJ2-7, with D perhaps matching TRBD2 (6 bases). The CDR3 is made up of 13 amino acids. CDR1 and CDR2 from the germline V gene are SGDLS and YYNGEE. V gave up 3 bases and J gave up 4 bases, with 11 bases separating them. The CDR3 region has the DNA TGTGCCAGCAGCGGGGGACTGAGTTACGAGCAGTACTTC. Translation gives CASSGGLSYEQYF.